The 5 T cell receptor beta chains reported below all come from one sample, sequenced in a study of T cells in women clearing cervical HPV infection. Using immunoSEQ multiplex PCR, the repertoire was profiled, and TCRdb retains in-frame clones only, with some absent. Its listing shows over 45,000 clones. The sample was blood buffy coat. Every receptor here comes from a woman between 18 and 69 years old with a cervical HPV16 infection that either progressed to CIN3+ or cleared (not recorded which).

Points on this clone: The read terminates 3 residues ahead of where the CDR3 ends, so the germline J gene completes it. The gene calls are TRBV5-5 and TRBJ2-3, with TRBD2 as a possible D gene (6 bases). Germline V gene lookup returns CDR1 SGHKS and CDR2 YYEKEE (reference sequence). There are 14 residues in the CDR3. The sequenced part of the CDR3 DNA is TGTGCCAGCAGCTTGGGGGGGGAGCATCAGCCG. It yields the protein CASSLGGEHQP. In full, the CDR3 reads CASSLGGEHQPQYF.

Comments on this clone: The read falls 3 residues short of the CDR3 end, and the missing part is taken from the germline J gene. This chain uses TRBV19 with TRBJ1-5, with TRBD1 matching 8 bases. V was clipped by 7 bases and J by 2 bases; unmatched bases: 4. Germline V lookup: CDR1 LNHDA, CDR2 SQIVND (reference sequence). This CDR3 has 14 residues. The CDR3 bases that were read are TGTGCCAGTACTTACAGGGGGGGCAATCAGCCC. Translation: CASTYRGGNQP. The whole CDR3 protein is CASTYRGGNQPQHF.

On this clone: The sequenced fragment ends 3 residues before the CDR3 boundary, so the rest is inferred from the germline J gene. The rearrangement uses TRBV5-4 and TRBJ2-5; a possible D gene is TRBD2 (5 bases). Trimming shortened V by 0 bases and J by 4 bases, and 13 bases separated the two germline ends. Germline CDR1 reads SGHNT; CDR2 reads YYREEE (reference sequence). This CDR3 contains 15 residues. This chain's CDR3 is CASSLDVASPETQYF. CDR3 DNA (partial): TGTGCCAGCAGCTTGGACGTCGCTAGCCCAGAGACC.

Note on this clone: The sequence runs out 3 residues before the end of the CDR3; the remainder is reconstructed from the germline J gene. The gene calls are TRBV19 and TRBJ2-3, with TRBD2 matching 8 bases. CDR3 length: 15 amino acids. The germline V gene encodes CDR1 LNHDA and CDR2 SQIVND (reference sequence). CDR3 sequence: CASSRAGGRVTTQYF. The CDR3 DNA, read in part, is TGTGCCAGTAGCAGGGCGGGGGGCCGTGTGACGACG. Drawing the rest from reference TRBV19 and TRBJ2-3, the complete variable domain is DGGITQSPKYLFRKEGQNVTLSCEQNLNHDAMYWYRQDPGQGLRLIYYSQIVNDFQKGDIAEGYSVSREKKESFPLTVTSAQKNPTAFYLCASSRAGGRVTTQYFGPGTRLTVL.

With regard to this clone: The read ends 3 residues before the CDR3 terminus; that terminus is restored from the germline J gene. The chain has TRBV10-1 and TRBJ2-3; perhaps TRBD2 as D (5 bases). V lost 3 bases, J lost 2 bases, and 9 bases lay in between. The CDR3 totals 14 residues. Germline V gives CDR1 WNHNN, CDR2 SYGVQD (reference sequence). CDR3 DNA (partial): TGCGCCAGCAGTGATGCGGGCTTCACAGATACG. It codes for CASSDAGFTDT. The complete CDR3 protein is CASSDAGFTDTQYF.